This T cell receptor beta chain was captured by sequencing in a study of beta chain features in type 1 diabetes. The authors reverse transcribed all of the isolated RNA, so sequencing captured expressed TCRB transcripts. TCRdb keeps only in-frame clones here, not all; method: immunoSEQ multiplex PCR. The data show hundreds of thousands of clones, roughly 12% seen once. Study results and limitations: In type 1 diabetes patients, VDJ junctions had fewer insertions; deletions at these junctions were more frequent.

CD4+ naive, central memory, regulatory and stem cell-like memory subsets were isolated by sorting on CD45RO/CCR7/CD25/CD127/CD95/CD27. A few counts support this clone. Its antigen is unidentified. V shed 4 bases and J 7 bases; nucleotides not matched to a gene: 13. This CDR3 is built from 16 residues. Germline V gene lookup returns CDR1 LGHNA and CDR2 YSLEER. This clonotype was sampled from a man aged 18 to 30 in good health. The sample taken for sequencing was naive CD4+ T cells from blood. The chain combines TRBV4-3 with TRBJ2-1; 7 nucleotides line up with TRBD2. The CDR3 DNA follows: TGCGCCAGCAGCCCAGGCGGCTCCGGGAGGTATAATGAGCAGTTCTTC. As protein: CASSPGGSGRYNEQFF.